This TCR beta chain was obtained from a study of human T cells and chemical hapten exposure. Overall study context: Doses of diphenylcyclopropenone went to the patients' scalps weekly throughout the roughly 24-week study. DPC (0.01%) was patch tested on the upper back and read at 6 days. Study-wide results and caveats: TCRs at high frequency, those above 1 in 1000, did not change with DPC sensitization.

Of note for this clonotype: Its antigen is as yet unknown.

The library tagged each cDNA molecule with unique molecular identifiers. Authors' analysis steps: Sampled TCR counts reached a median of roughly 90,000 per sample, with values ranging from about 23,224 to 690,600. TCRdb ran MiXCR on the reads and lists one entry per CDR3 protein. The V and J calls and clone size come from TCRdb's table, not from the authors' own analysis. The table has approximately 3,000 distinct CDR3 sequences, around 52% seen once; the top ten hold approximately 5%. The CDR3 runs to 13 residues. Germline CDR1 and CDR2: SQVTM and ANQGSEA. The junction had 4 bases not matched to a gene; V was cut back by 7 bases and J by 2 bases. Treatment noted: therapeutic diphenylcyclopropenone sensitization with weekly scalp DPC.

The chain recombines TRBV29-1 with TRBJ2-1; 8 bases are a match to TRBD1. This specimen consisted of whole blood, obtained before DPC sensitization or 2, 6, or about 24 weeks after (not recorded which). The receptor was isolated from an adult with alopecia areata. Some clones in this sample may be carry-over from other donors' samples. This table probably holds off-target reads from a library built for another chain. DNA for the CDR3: TGCAGCGGGACAGGGAGCCCCTACAATGAGCAGTTCTTC. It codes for CSGTGSPYNEQFF.